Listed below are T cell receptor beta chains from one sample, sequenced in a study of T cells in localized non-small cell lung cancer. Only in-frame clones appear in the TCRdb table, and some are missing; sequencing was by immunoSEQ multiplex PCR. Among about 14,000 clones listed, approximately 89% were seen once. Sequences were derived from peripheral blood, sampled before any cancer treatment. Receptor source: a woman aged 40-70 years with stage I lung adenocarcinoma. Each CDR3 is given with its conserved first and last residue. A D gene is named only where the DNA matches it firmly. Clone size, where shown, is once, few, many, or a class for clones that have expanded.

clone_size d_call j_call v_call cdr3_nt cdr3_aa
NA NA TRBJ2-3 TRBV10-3 TGTGCCATCAGTGAGTCCCCCACAGATACGCAGTATTTT CAISESPTDTQYF
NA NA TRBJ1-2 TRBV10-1 TGCGCCAGCAGTGAGTCGGGAGGATATGGCTACACCTTC CASSESGGYGYTF
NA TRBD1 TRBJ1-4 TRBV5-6 TGTGCCAGCAGCGCGTCCGGGACAGGGAATGAAAAACTGTTTTTT CASSASGTGNEKLFF
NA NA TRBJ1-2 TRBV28 TGTGCCAGCTCACTAGGAGGGAGTAACTATGGCTACACCTTC CASSLGGSNYGYTF
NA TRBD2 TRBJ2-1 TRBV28 TGTGCCAGCAGCTCCGGGAGGCACTTCGACAATGAGCAGTTCTTC CASSSGRHFDNEQFF
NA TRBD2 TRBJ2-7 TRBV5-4 TGTGCCAGCAGCTTGGGACTAGCGGTGGTCTCCTACGAGCAGTACTTC CASSLGLAVVSYEQYF
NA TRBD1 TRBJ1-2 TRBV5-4 TGTGCCAGCCTCCAAGCCGGGACAGAGACCCGTCGCTACACCTTC CASLQAGTETRRYTF
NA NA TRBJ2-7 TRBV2 TGTGCCAGCAAGAACCTTGGGGGGACCTACGAGCAGTACTTC CASKNLGGTYEQYF
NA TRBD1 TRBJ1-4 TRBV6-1 TGTGCCAGCAGTGAATTGGAGGGGGCAGGAGGAAAACTGTTTTTT CASSELEGAGGKLFF
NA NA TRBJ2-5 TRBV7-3 TGTGCCAGCAGCTTGGCAGGCAGACAAGAGACCCAGTACTTC CASSLAGRQETQYF
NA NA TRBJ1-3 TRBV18 TGTGCCAGCTCAGTCGGGCAGTTCTCTGGAAACACCATATATTTT CASSVGQFSGNTIYF
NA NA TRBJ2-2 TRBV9 TGTGCCAGCAGCGTAGAATCGACCGGGGAGCTGTTTTTT CASSVESTGELFF
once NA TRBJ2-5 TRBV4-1 TGCGCCAGCAGCCGTGGGGTTAACCAAGAGACCCAGTACTTC CASSRGVNQETQYF
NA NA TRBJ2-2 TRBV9 TGTGCCAGCAGCGTAGGAAGGACCGGGGAGCTGTTTTTT CASSVGRTGELFF
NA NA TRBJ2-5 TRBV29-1 TGCAGCGTTGGGCAGGGGAAAGCGGAGACCCAGTACTTC CSVGQGKAETQYF
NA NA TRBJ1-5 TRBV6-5 TGTGCCAGCAGTTACTCGAAGGAGCAGCCCCAGCATTTT CASSYSKEQPQHF
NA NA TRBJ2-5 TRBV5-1 TGCGCCAGCAGCTTCGGCAAGCAGGGGATGGCCCAGTACTTC CASSFGKQGMAQYF
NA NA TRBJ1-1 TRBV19 TGTGCCAGTAAATGGCAGGCGGGAGACACTGAAGCTTTCTTT CASKWQAGDTEAFF
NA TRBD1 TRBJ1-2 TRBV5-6 TGTGCCAGCAGCTTGGGAGCGACAGGGAGTAGGGTCTATGGCTACACCTTC CASSLGATGSRVYGYTF
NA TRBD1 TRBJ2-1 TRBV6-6 TGTGCCAGCAGTTACCCGACAGGGTCTCCCTACAATGAGCAGTTCTTC CASSYPTGSPYNEQFF
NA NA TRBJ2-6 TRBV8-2 TGTGGCATTTATAACACAAAGTCGGGCCAACGTCCTGACTTC CGIYNTKSGQRPDF
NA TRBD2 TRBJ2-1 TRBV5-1 TGCGCCAGCAGCCCCAGCGGGGGCTCCTACAATGAGCAGTTCTTC CASSPSGGSYNEQFF
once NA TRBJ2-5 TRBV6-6 TGTGCCAGCAGCGTTTTAGGGTTGGAGACCCAGTACTTC CASSVLGLETQYF
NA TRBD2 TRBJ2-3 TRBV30 TGTGCCTGGAGTGCGGGGGGACTAAGCACAGATACGCAGTATTTT CAWSAGGLSTDTQYF
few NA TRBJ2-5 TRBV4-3 TGCGCCAGCAGCGCTTGGACAAGCTCGACGGCCCAGTACTTC CASSAWTSSTAQYF
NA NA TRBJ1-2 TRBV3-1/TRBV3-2 TGTGCCAGCAGCCAGACCACCTTC CASSQTTF
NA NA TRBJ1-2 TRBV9 TGTGCCAGCAGCGTAGCGGCAGACCTTAACTATGGCTACACCTTC CASSVAADLNYGYTF
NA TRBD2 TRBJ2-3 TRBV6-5 TGTGCCAGCAGGGGGGGACTAGCGGGGACAGATACGCAGTATTTT CASRGGLAGTDTQYF
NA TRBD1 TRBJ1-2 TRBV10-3 TGTGCCATCAGTGAACCTAGGGGGCCTTATAGCTACACCTTC CAISEPRGPYSYTF
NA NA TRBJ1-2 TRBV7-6 TGTGCCAGCAGCTTATTGGGGCGGACGGGCTACACCTTC CASSLLGRTGYTF